A single TCR beta chain is shown here with its context. What it recognizes is unknown. The assay was immunoSEQ multiplex PCR, and TCRdb's table has in-frame clones only and misses some. Found here are some 120,000 clones, roughly nine tenths of them singletons; the top ten hold roughly 3%. This record comes from a study of T cell responses to AZD1222 COVID-19 vaccine. Across the whole study: Analyses pooled second doses at about 4 or about 12 weeks. Whole-study results and caveats: Spike as a whole was targeted by vaccine-associated CD4 TCRs, dominant at 160-218 and 743-854. Donors skewed white British and female; clonal diversity was possibly underestimated.

V was pared by 8 bases and J by 1 base, with 18 bases between. Looked up from germline, CDR1 is MNHEY and CDR2 is SVGAGI. The CDR3 sequence is 15 residues long. Sequenced material: peripheral blood, taken on day 0 of AZD1222 vaccination. This chain joins TRBV6-5 and TRBJ2-7, with D perhaps matching TRBD1 or TRBD2 (6 bases each). This clonotype originated in an adult in good health. CDR3 nucleotides: TGTGCCAGCGCCCGAGGGGGGAGTGGTTCCTACGAGCAGTACTTC. Translated, it gives CASARGGSGSYEQYF.